This TCR beta chain was recorded in a study of neoadjuvant anti-PD-1 for oral cavity cancer. On the study more broadly: Most patients had three to four biweekly doses of 3 mg/kg nivolumab before resection. Around day 43, patients without progression received a fourth nivolumab dose before surgery.

Concerning this clone: Its antigen is unidentified.

Points from the study as a whole: Pretreatment Treg/Th17 ratio correlated inversely with post-treatment tumor clonality.

V shed 4 bases, J shed 5 bases, and the junction held 9 bases outside the gene matches. The germline CDR1 and CDR2 sequences are MNHNS and SASEGT. This CDR3 comprises 15 residues. Two replicates per tumor sample, mostly from roughly 5 ug of genomic DNA. Repertoires were generated with immunoSEQ multiplex PCR, while TCRdb's copy carries only in-frame clones and drops some. Among 10,000 or so clones listed, approximately 60% were seen once. The source is a person aged 35-79 years with oral cavity squamous cell carcinoma. The specimen was tumor tissue, collected before nivolumab (anti-PD-1) treatment. V gene TRBV6-1 combines with J gene TRBJ2-7; TRBD2 aligns across 9 bases. The CDR3 sequence: CASSVAAGGTHEQYF. In nucleotides, the CDR3 is TGTGCCAGCAGTGTTGCGGCGGGAGGGACCCACGAGCAGTACTTC.